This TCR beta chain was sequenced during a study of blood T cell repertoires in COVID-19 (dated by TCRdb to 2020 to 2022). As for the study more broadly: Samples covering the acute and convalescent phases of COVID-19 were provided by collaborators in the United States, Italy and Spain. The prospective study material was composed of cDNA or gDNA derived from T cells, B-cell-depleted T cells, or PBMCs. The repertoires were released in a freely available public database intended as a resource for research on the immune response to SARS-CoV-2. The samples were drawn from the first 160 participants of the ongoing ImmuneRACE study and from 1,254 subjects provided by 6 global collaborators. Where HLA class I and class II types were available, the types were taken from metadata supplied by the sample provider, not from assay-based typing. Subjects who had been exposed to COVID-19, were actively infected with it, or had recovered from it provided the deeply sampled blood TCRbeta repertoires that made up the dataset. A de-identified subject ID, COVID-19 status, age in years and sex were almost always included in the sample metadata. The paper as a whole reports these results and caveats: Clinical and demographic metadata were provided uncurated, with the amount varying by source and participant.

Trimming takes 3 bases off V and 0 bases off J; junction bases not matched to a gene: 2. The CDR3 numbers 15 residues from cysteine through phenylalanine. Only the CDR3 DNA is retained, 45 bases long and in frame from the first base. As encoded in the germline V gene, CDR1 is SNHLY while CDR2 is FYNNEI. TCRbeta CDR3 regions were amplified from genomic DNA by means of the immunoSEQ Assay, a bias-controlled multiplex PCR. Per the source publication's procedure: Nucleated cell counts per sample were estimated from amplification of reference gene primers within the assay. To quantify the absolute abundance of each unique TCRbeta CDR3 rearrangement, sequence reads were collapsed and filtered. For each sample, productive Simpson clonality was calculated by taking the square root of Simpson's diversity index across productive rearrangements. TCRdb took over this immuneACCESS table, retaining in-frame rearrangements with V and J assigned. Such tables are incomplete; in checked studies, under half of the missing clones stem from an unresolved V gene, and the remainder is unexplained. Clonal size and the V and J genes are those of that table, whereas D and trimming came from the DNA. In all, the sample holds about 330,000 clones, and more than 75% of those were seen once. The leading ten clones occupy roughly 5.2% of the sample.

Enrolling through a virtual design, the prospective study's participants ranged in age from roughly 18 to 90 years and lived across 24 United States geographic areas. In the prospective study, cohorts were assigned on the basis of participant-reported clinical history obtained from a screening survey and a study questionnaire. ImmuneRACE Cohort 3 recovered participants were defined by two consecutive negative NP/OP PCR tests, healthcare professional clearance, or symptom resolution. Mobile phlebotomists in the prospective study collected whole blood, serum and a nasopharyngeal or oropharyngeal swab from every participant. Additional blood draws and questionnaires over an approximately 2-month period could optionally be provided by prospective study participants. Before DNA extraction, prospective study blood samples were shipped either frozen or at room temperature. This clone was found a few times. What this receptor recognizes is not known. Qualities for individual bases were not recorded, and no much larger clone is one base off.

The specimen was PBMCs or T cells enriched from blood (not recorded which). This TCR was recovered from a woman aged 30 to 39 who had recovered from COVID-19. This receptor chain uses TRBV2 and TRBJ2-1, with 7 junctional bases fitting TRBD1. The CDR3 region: CASSETGSSYNEQFF. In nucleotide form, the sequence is TGTGCCAGCAGTGAGACAGGGAGCTCCTACAATGAGCAGTTCTTC.